Shown below are 15 T cell receptor beta chains from a single sample sequenced in a study of molecular identifiers for immune sequencing clone quantification (dated by TCRdb to 2016 to 2019). Receptors were amplified or captured by PCR. Sequencing took place on a NextSeq 500. The raw public reads went through TCRdb reprocessing: fastp at Q25, MiXCR clone calling, in-frame beta chains kept. Rows are unified per CDR3 protein, each entry keeping the most common DNA and genes. The sample table lists about 630,000 distinct CDR3 sequences, about 25% of them with a count of one. The top ten clonotypes cover around 0.78% of the sample. The sample was naive CD8+ T cells from blood, with Jurkat cell RNA spiked in. The cell subset or site label on this specimen signifies: FACS-sorted CD8+CD4-CCR7+CD45RA+ naive T cells. The receptors derive from a human donor in good health. Some libraries in this study had Jurkat cell RNA spiked in.

The CDR3 spells CASSPRDENTGELFF. DNA of the CDR3: TGTGCCAGCAGCCCCCGGGACGAGAACACCGGGGAGCTGTTTTTT. The chain links TRBV7-9 to TRBJ2-2; tentatively, D is TRBD1 or TRBD2 (5 bases each). V was shortened by 5 bases and J by 1 base, with 11 bases between the two germline ends. The CDR3 has 15 residues. Germline CDR1 is SEHNR and CDR2 is FQNEAQ (reference sequence).

With regard to this clonotype: This clone may be a read error of a much larger clone one base away. The chain uses TRBV5-1 and TRBJ2-1; 9 nucleotides match TRBD2. CDR3 length: 18 residues. In germline, CDR1 is SGHRS, CDR2 YFSETQ. The J segment lost 6 bases and the V segment lost 4 bases, leaving 17 bases of the junction unmatched. CDR3 in DNA: TGCGCCAGCAGCCTGCGGGCAGCGGGGGGCTCCGTCGGCAATGAGCAGTTCTTC. Translated, it gives CASSLRAAGGSVGNEQFF.

This clonotype was seen repeatedly, ten times or more. The chain is built from TRBV11-2 and TRBJ2-6, with D unclear. Germline V gives CDR1 SGHAT, CDR2 FQNNGV. The V end was cut by 5 bases, the J end by 3 bases, with 11 bases between. The length of the CDR3 is 15 residues. CDR3 coding DNA: TGTGCCAGCAGCCGCGAAAGTGTTGGGGCCAACGTCCTGACTTTC. Translation: CASSRESVGANVLTF.

About this clonotype itself: The junction differs from germline at one of its ends, possibly a read error. The chain joins TRBV4-1 to TRBJ2-7, with 9 bases fitting TRBD1. CDR3 size: 16 residues. Germline assignment: CDR1 MGHRA and CDR2 YSYEKL. Here the CDR3 DNA reads TGCGCCAGCAGCCCGATCACAGGGGGCTTATCCTACGGGCAGAACTTC. Protein product: CASSPITGGLSYGQNF.

This chain connects TRBV5-1 to TRBJ1-2; tentative D call: TRBD1 (5 bases). The germline V and J ends were trimmed by 4 bases and 9 bases, with 19 bases remaining between them. The length of the CDR3 is 14 residues. CDR1 is SGHRS and CDR2 is YFSETQ in the germline V gene. The CDR3 is CASSLDQGTASYTF. DNA of the CDR3: TGCGCCAGCAGCCTCGATCAGGGAACAGCGAGCTACACCTTC.

This clonotype was picked up a small number of times. The chain couples TRBV12-3 or TRBV12-4 to TRBJ2-7, with D possibly TRBD1 on 6 matching bases. There are 13 residues in the CDR3. The V end was cut by 5 bases, the J end by 6 bases, with 14 bases between. This CDR3 is CASSNTGLGEQYF. CDR3 sequence (DNA): TGTGCCAGCAGTAACACAGGGTTAGGCGAGCAGTACTTC.

This clonotype was seen many times. The chain links TRBV3-1 to TRBJ2-7; 10 nucleotides agree with TRBD1. J was trimmed by 5 bases and V by 2 bases; bases with no gene match: 12. Germline V CDR1 and CDR2: LGHDT, YNNKEL (reference sequence). CDR3 length: 17 amino acids. CDR3 bases: TGTGCCAGCAGCCAACCGACCGGGACAGGGGTCCGAAACGAGCAGTACTTC. Residues: CASSQPTGTGVRNEQYF.

This clonotype has more than one count but fewer than ten. The V gene is TRBV7-9, the J gene TRBJ2-1, with 11 bases aligning to TRBD2. Trimming cost V 5 bases and J 4 bases; bases outside gene matches: 7. Germline CDR1 SEHNR, CDR2 FQNEAQ (reference sequence). The CDR3 totals 16 residues. The CDR3 protein is CASSDASSGGYNEQFF. Written as DNA, the CDR3 is TGTGCCAGCAGCGACGCGTCTAGCGGGGGGTACAATGAGCAGTTCTTC. The full variable domain, with the rest looked up from reference TRBV7-9 and TRBJ2-1, is DTGVSQNPRHKITKRGQNVTFRCDPISEHNRLYWYRQTLGQGPEFLTYFQNEAQLEKSRLLSDRFSAERPKGSFSTLEIQRTEQGDSAMYLCASSDASSGGYNEQFFGPGTRLTVL.

The chain carries TRBV4-1 and TRBJ2-7; D not certain. The germline CDR1 and CDR2 sequences are MGHRA and YSYEKL. The germline V and J ends were trimmed by 1 base and 13 bases, with 20 bases remaining between them. The CDR3 length is 14 residues. The CDR3, as DNA: TGCGCCAGCAGCCAAGTGAGACAAAATAACGAACAATACTTC. It codes for CASSQVRQNNEQYF.

For the CDR3, the DNA is TGTGCCAGCAGTGGCCTCCGGACTAGCGGGAGGACGACAGATACGCAGTATTTT. Its protein product is CASSGLRTSGRTTDTQYF. The chain joins TRBV25-1 to TRBJ2-3; TRBD2 matches at 14 bases. With V trimmed by 4 bases and J by 3 bases, 9 bases remained unmatched. Germline CDR1 reads MGHDK; CDR2 reads SYGVNS. The CDR3 covers 18 residues.

This clonotype was observed at least ten times. The chain employs TRBV7-6 and TRBJ2-2, with TRBD1 matching over 7 bases. The CDR3 sequence is 14 residues long. The ends lost 8 bases at V and 1 base at J; junction bases unmatched: 4. From germline, CDR1 is SGHVS and CDR2 FNYEAQ. CDR3 nucleotide sequence: TGTGCCAGCTCCGACAGGGAGAACACCGGGGAGCTGTTTTTT. Its protein is CASSDRENTGELFF.

Remarks on this clonotype: Compared with germline, one end of the junction differs, possibly owing to a read error. The chain is built from TRBV7-9 and TRBJ1-1; D perhaps matches TRBD1 (5 bases). The CDR3 has 13 amino acids. Germline assignment: CDR1 SEHNR and CDR2 FQNEAQ (reference sequence). The CDR3 here is CASSLGGNPEAFF. As DNA, the CDR3 is TGTGCCAGCAGCTTAGGGGGGAACCCTGAAGCTTTCTTT.

This clonotype was detected many times. V and J are TRBV5-5 and TRBJ1-6; 9 positions match TRBD1. The trim removed 5 bases at V and 9 bases at J, leaving 6 bases unmatched. This CDR3 contains 14 residues. Germline CDR1 is SGHKS and CDR2 is YYEKEE (reference sequence). The CDR3 coding sequence is TGTGCCAGCAGGTCGACAGGGGGGGGTTCACCCCTCCACTTT. Amino acids: CASRSTGGGSPLHF.

In this sample, this clonotype turned up many times. The chain uses TRBV20-1 and TRBJ2-3; D possibly corresponds to TRBD2 (5 bases). From germline, CDR1 is DFQATT and CDR2 SNEGSKA (reference sequence). The ends were cut back, 0 bases at V and 5 bases at J, with 9 bases in the middle. This CDR3 spans 13 amino acids. The CDR3 spells CSARDPRGDTQYF. The CDR3 DNA reads TGCAGTGCTAGAGATCCCCGGGGAGATACGCAGTATTTT.

At least ten counts were recorded for this clonotype. The chain recombines TRBV30 with TRBJ2-1; no clear D. Germline values: CDR1 GTSNPN, CDR2 SVGIG (reference sequence). The V end lost 0 bases, the J end lost 0 bases, and 12 bases lay between the germline ends. The CDR3 is 16 amino acids. CDR3 in amino acids: CAWSVHNRASYNEQFF. CDR3 bases: TGTGCCTGGAGTGTACATAACAGAGCCTCCTACAATGAGCAGTTCTTC.